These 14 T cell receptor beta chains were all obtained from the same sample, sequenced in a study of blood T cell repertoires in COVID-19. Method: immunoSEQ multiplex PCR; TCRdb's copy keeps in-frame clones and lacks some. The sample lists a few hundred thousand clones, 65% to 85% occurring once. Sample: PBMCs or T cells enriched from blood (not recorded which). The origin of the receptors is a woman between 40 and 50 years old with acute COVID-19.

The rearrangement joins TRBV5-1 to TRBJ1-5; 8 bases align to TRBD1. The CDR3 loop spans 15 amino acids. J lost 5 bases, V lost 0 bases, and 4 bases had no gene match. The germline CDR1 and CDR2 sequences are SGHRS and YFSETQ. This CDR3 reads CASSLGQGADQPQHF. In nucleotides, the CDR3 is TGCGCCAGCAGCTTGGGGCAGGGGGCAGATCAGCCCCAGCATTTT.

The CDR3 DNA reads as TGTGCCAGCAGTGGGACAGGGGGCGCATACGAGCAGTACTTC. This sequence encodes CASSGTGGAYEQYF. The chain links TRBV7-9 to TRBJ2-7; the match to TRBD1 covers 12 bases. CDR1 and CDR2 (germline): SEHNR, FQNEAQ (reference sequence). The CDR3 sequence is 14 residues long. J lost 4 bases, V lost 6 bases, and 4 bases had no gene match.

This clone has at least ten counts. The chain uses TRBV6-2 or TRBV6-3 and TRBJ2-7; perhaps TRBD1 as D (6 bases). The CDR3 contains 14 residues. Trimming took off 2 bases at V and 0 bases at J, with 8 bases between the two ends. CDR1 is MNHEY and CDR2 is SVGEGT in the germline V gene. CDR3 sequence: CASSYGQSSYEQYF. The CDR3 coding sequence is TGTGCCAGCAGTTACGGACAGAGCTCCTACGAGCAGTACTTC.

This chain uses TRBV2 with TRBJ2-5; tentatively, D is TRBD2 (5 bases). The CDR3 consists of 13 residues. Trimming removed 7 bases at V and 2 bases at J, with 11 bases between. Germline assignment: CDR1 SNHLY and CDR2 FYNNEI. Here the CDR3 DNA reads TGTGCCAGCACTCGGACTCCTCAAGAGACCCAGTACTTC. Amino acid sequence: CASTRTPQETQYF. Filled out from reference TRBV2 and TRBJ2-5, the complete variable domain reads EPEVTQTPSHQVTQMGQEVILRCVPISNHLYFYWYRQILGQKVEFLVSFYNNEISEKSEIFDDQFSVERPDGSNFTLKIRSTKLEDSAMYFCASTRTPQETQYFGPGTRLLVL.

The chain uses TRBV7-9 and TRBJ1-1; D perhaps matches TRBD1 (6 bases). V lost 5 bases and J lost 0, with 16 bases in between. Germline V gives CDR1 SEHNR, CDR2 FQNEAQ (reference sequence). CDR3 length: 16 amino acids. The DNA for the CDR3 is TGTGCCAGCAGCGAGACAGGCTCTTACCTGAACACTGAAGCTTTCTTT. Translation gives CASSETGSYLNTEAFF.

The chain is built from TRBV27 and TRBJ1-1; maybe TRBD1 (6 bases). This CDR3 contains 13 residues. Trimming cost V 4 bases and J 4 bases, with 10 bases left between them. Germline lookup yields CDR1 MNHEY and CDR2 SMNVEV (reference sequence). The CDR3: CASSYQGTTEAFF. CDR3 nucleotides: TGTGCCAGCAGTTATCAGGGGACCACTGAAGCTTTCTTT.

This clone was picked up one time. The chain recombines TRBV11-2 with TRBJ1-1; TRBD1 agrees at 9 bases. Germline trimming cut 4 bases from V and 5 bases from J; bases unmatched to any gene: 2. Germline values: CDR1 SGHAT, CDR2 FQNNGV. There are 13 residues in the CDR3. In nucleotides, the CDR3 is TGTGCCAGCAGCTACAGGGGGCTAACTGAAGCTTTCTTT. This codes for CASSYRGLTEAFF. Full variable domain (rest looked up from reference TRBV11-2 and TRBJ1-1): EAGVAQSPRYKIIEKRQSVAFWCNPISGHATLYWYQQILGQGPKLLIQFQNNGVVDDSQLPKDRFSAERLKGVDSTLKIQPAKLEDSAVYLCASSYRGLTEAFFGQGTRLTVV.

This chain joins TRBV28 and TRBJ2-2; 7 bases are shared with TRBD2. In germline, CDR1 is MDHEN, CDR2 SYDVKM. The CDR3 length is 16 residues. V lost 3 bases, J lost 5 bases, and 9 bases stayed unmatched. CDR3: CASSLESGGKTGELFF. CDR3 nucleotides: TGTGCCAGCAGTTTGGAATCGGGGGGAAAGACCGGGGAGCTGTTTTTT.

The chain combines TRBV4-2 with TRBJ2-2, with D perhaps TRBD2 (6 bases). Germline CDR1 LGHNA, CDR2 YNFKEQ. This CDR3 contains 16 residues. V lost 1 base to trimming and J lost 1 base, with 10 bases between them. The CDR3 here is CASSQAGGENTGELFF. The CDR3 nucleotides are TGTGCCAGCAGCCAAGCCGGCGGGGAGAACACCGGGGAGCTGTTTTTT.

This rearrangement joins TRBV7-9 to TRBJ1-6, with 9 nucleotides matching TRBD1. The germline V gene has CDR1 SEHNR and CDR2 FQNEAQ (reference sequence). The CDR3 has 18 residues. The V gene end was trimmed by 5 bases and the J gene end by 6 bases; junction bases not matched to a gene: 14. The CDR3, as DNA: TGTGCCAGCAGCCGCGCGGGACAGGGAGGCTACGGTAATTCACCCCTCCACTTT. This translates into CASSRAGQGGYGNSPLHF.

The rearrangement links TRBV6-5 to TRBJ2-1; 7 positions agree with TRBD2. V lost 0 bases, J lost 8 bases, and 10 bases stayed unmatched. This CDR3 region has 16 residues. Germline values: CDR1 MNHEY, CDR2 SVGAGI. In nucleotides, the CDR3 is TGTGCCAGCAGTTACTCAAATTGGGAGGGCCGCGATGAGCAGTTCTTC. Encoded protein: CASSYSNWEGRDEQFF.

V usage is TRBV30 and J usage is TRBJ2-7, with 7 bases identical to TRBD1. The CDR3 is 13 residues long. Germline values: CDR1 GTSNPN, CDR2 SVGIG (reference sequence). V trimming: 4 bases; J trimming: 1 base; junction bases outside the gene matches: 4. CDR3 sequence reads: CAWNGDRSYEQYF. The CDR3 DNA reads TGTGCCTGGAATGGGGACAGATCCTACGAGCAGTACTTC. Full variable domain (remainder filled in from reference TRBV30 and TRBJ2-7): SQTIHQWPATLVQPVGSPLSLECTVEGTSNPNLYWYRQAAGRGLQLLFYSVGIGQISSEVPQNLSASRPQDRQFILSSKKLLLSDSGFYLCAWNGDRSYEQYFGPGTRLTVT.

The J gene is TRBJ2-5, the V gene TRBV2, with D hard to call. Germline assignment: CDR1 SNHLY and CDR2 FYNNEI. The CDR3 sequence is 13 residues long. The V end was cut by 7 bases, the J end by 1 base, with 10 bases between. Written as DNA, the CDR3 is TGTGCCAGCAATATTAGATTCCAAGAGACCCAGTACTTC. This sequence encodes CASNIRFQETQYF.

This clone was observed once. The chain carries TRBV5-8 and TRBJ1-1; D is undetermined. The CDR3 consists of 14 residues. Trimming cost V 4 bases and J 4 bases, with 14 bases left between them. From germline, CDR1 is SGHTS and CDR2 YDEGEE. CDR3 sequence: CASSRDVGGTEAFF. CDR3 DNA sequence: TGTGCCAGCAGCAGAGATGTCGGCGGCACTGAAGCTTTCTTT. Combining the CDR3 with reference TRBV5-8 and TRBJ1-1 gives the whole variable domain EAGVTQSPTHLIKTRGQQATLRCSPISGHTSVYWYQQALGLGLQFLLWYDEGEERNRGNFPPRFSGRQFPNYSSELNVNALELEDSALYLCASSRDVGGTEAFFGQGTRLTVV.